This TCR beta chain derives from a study of blood T cell repertoires in COVID-19. This CDR3 has 12 amino acids. The V end lost 3 bases, the J end lost 8 bases, and 10 bases lay between the germline ends. Donors in Cohort 3 counted as recovered after two negative PCRs, clearance, or symptom resolution. In the authors' workflow: Nucleated cell number was recorded as an estimate derived from reference gene primer amplification. Repertoires were generated with immunoSEQ multiplex PCR, while TCRdb's copy carries only in-frame clones and drops some. The V and J calls and clone size come from that table; D and trimming were worked out from the DNA. The sample comprises over 150,000 clones, roughly 87% of which are singletons, and 7% to 8% rests with the top ten.

Material: PBMCs or T cells enriched from blood (not recorded which). This sequence was found in a woman aged 50 to 65 who had recovered from COVID-19. The rearrangement uses TRBV12-3 or TRBV12-4 and TRBJ1-2; D uncertain. This chain's CDR3 is CASSFRTGGYTF. CDR3 DNA sequence: TGTGCCAGCAGTTTCAGGACGGGAGGCTACACCTTC.